This T cell receptor beta chain derives from a study of spatial heterogeneity in lung cancer. Study results and caveats: The number of expanded tumor alpha and beta chains correlated with mutation number.

The CDR3 runs 14 residues. Deletions cut 5 bases from V and 0 bases from J, with 11 bases between. Germline-derived CDR1 and CDR2 are SGHTA and FQGNSA. Concerning this clonotype itself: Its antigen is not known. For a library built for alpha chains, this beta chain is a stray read; little rests on its size.

Each TCR cDNA molecule carried a unique molecular identifier. MiXCR, run by TCRdb on the 5' RACE reads, gives a single entry per CDR3 protein. The table records about 11,000 distinct CDR3 sequences, more than 4% of them present only once. Regarding time point: sample taken at primary tumor resection. There were approximately 69 donors, all of them untreated patients with early-stage non-small cell lung cancer. Tumor, nontumor lung or frozen PBMC supplied whole RNA that was sequenced unsorted. The receptor comes from a male donor with early-stage non-small cell lung cancer. Material: lung tumor tissue, obtained at surgery. V usage is TRBV7-2 and J usage is TRBJ2-7, with no clear D. CDR3 DNA sequence: TGTGCCAGCAGCCTGTCACAGAGCTCCTACGAGCAGTACTTC. Amino acids: CASSLSQSSYEQYF.